The text below deals with one T cell receptor beta chain. The antigen this receptor binds is unknown. Base qualities are not recorded, but no much larger clone differs from it by a single base. This sample was included in a study of T cell changes during pregnancy in multiple sclerosis (dated by TCRdb to the late 2010s). The study in broad terms: The study examined how the T cell repertoire changed over the course of pregnancy in women with multiple sclerosis.

V is shortened by 6 bases, J by 0 bases, and the region joining them spans 5 bases. As encoded in the germline V gene (reference sequence), CDR1 is MNHEY while CDR2 is SMNVEV. From cysteine to phenylalanine, the CDR3 is 13 amino acids long. The only DNA kept is the CDR3, 39 bases in frame from the first base. The library came from the immunoSEQ multiplex PCR assay. The clones in this table, taken by TCRdb from immuneACCESS, are in-frame only. Not every clone is retained; where verified, under half of the shortfall comes from an unresolved V gene, and the cause of the rest is unknown. Within this sample are around 62,000 clones, with roughly 93% of them counted one time only. 3.5% to 4.5% of the sample is in the top ten clones.

Recombination linked TRBV27 to TRBJ2-2, with the D gene uncertain. This sequence originates from a female donor with multiple sclerosis, enrolled in a pregnancy study. The sample here was CD8+ T cells from peripheral blood mononuclear cells, taken in the second trimester of pregnancy. The DNA reads as follows: TGTGCCAGCAGCCGCGCGAACACCGGGGAGCTGTTTTTT. This codes for CASSRANTGELFF.